One T cell receptor (beta chain) is described in this entry. This clonotype was observed a handful of times. No antigen is known for it. No much larger clonotype is one base removed from it; base qualities were not supplied. The data originate from a study of CD8 T cells in ankylosing spondylitis (TCRdb year 2017). For the study in its entirety: T cell receptor beta repertoires were profiled in healthy donors and ankylosing spondylitis patients so that disease-linked TCR variants could be found. The full study cohort was made up of 25 ankylosing spondylitis patients and about a hundred healthy donors. Peripheral blood was sampled, and synovial fluid was additionally collected from ankylosing spondylitis patients.

The paper as a whole reports these results and caveats: A CD8+ phenotype was shown by the disease-linked clones, which were found at relatively low frequencies in peripheral blood. A TCR beta motif made up of several highly homologous amino acid variants appeared to be characteristic of blood from ankylosing spondylitis patients. Some motif variants were previously reported in synovial fluid and blood of reactive arthritis patients, suggesting common disease-initiation mechanisms. Significant enrichment of the disease-linked clones was reported in matched synovial fluid samples from ankylosing spondylitis patients.

From the cysteine up to the phenylalanine, the CDR3 has a length of 16 residues. The only DNA kept is the CDR3, 48 bases in frame from the first base. For CDR1 and CDR2, the germline V gene lists LGHNA and YNFKEQ. The germline V and J ends show losses of 0 bases and 3 bases respectively, and no gene match explains 6 bases of the junction. TCRdb records Illumina HiSeq 2500 as the sequencer. Quantitative 5'-RACE with molecular barcodes was used to prepare TCR beta libraries. In the authors' own workflow: A new computational method based on a probabilistic model of VDJ rearrangement was used to identify disease-linked TCR variants. In TCRdb, the public reads were trimmed at Q25 with fastp and aligned with MiXCR, with productive beta chains retained. Entries are consolidated by CDR3 protein sequence, retaining the most common genes and DNA. In this record, the V and J calls reflect TCRdb's handling and not the investigators' own analysis. This sample comprises under 200,000 distinct CDR3 sequences, 9.8% of them detected only once. In total, the top ten clones hold over 12% of the sample.

This sequence uses TRBV4-2 and TRBJ2-7, with TRBD2 matching 9 junction bases. Sequencing was performed on blood, either unsorted or a sorted T cell fraction (not recorded which). The TCR comes from a female donor with ankylosing spondylitis or in good health (not recorded which). CDR3 region: CASSQDGGGRDYEQYF. The DNA sequence is as follows: TGTGCCAGCAGCCAAGATGGGGGCGGGAGGGACTACGAGCAGTACTTC.